This TCR beta chain derives from a study of regulatory T cells in long-lasting Graves disease (TCRdb year 2021). For the study in its entirety: Patients with newly diagnosed Graves' disease had been on antithyroid drugs for under 3 months. A total of 33 samples underwent TCR sequencing: around 13 from persistent and some 20 from newly diagnosed Graves' disease patients. The study was registered as a clinical trial and conducted in China. Peripheral blood TCR sequencing and RNA sequencing compared persistent Graves' disease patients with newly diagnosed Graves' disease patients.

Overall study results and their limits: Lower TCR Shannon entropy and fewer highly expanded clones were observed in persistent Graves' disease patients than in newly diagnosed patients, which suggested clonal expansion. Sequencing and analysis were restricted to the TCR beta chain. The small sample size was acknowledged by the authors as a limitation that may reduce accuracy. Peripheral blood alone was examined, since thyroid tissue, which constituted the primary lesion, could not be accessed. More public clonotypes were shared among persistent patients (roughly 2,700) than among newly diagnosed patients (more than 900). Persistent disease showed preferential use of TRBV28, TRBJ1-2 and TRBJ2-5, whereas newly diagnosed disease favored TRBV20-1 and TRBJ2-1.

This specimen's time point label, interpreted: newly diagnosed GD, antithyroid drugs for less than 3 months. For both TCR sequencing and RNA sequencing, RNA was extracted from PBMCs in TRIzol. The diagnosis of Graves' disease was made according to American Thyroid Association guidelines. Patients for the study were recruited at an endocrinology department in Xi'an, China. Each patient gave approximately 10 milliliters of peripheral blood, collected in an EDTA anticoagulant tube. Ficoll Paque Plus density gradient separation was used to isolate PBMCs, and no additional T cell sorting was done. An Agilent 2100 Bioanalyzer and agarose gel were used to assess RNA quality, and a NanoDrop 2000 was used to measure RNA concentration. Ten or more counts support this clonotype. Its cognate antigen has yet to be identified. No much larger clone exists at a distance of one base, and base qualities are not known.

V lost 1 base and J lost 9 bases; the stretch between them is 13 bases long. CDR1 and CDR2, looked up from the germline V gene, are SGHVS and FQNEAQ. Counted from cysteine to phenylalanine, this CDR3 has 15 amino acids. Of all the DNA, just the CDR3 is kept, 45 bases in frame from base 1. Libraries were made using multiplex PCR. The listed sequencing device is Illumina HiSeq 4000. TCR beta libraries were built with iRepertoire HTBI primers and Arm-PCR amplification of CDR3 regions. Before sequencing, the PCR products underwent gel purification. For the original study's pipeline: A total of 62 TRBV and 14 TRBJ segments were identified across samples and were used for gene usage analysis of CDR3 amino acid clonotypes. COPE and FqMerger were used to merge the filtered high-quality paired reads into contigs. Contigs were aligned with BLAST to IMGT TRBV, TRBD and TRBJ reference genes, and CDR3 was defined per IMGT. Any clonotype with a frequency above 0.1% was counted as a highly expanded clone. Repertoire diversity was measured by Shannon entropy, and V-J evenness by the Gini coefficient. A clonotype found in more than one individual was treated as public. In-frame beta chains were kept once TCRdb had trimmed the public reads at Q25 with fastp and called clones with MiXCR. Rows merge per CDR3 protein into single entries with the most common DNA and genes. The V and J calls were determined by TCRdb, not by the authors. The sample table holds roughly 250,000 distinct CDR3 sequences, of which 15% to 20% were seen once. Around 13% of the sample belongs to the ten largest clones.

This sample also appeared in a second study, on T cells in Graves' hyperthyroidism and ophthalmopathy. The other study reports the following: A patient counted as having stable Graves' hyperthyroidism if no progression to ophthalmopathy occurred over 18 months of follow-up. Hyperthyroidism patients were aged 18 to 65 years and newly diagnosed, with disease duration of less than 2 months. Patients with uncontrolled infections, other autoimmune diseases, pregnancy or lactation were excluded. Diagnoses were established on the basis of clinical symptoms, serum thyroxine and TRAb, thyroid ultrasound, and orbital computed tomography. The first round of RT-PCR for the TCR CDR3 was performed with the HTBI primer set and the Qiagen OneStep RT-PCR kit. Most expanded thyroid clonotypes (frequency above 0.001) were also found in blood, which suggests that blood repertoires may mirror thyroid immune responses. Ophthalmopathy was separated from stable hyperthyroidism by a 13 V-J signature model, with around 90% sensitivity and just over 81% specificity obtained in cross-validation and 80%/75% obtained in testing. In validation, the model predicted progression to ophthalmopathy with roughly 66% sensitivity and approximately 74% specificity, a median of around 6.6 months before onset. TCR V-J signatures able to tell the groups apart were searched for in a discovery cohort of 95 or so patients, of whom 43 had Graves' ophthalmopathy and 55 to 60 had stable Graves' hyperthyroidism. Whether ophthalmopathy could be predicted prospectively was tested in an independent validation cohort made up of roughly 19 hyperthyroidism patients plus 17 patients who later progressed to ophthalmopathy. The 95 to 100 discovery patients were randomly split 7:3 into training and test sets. In more than 5 Graves' hyperthyroidism patients, the study also compared T-cell repertoires from thyroid tissue with T-cell repertoires from blood. After blood sampling, hyperthyroidism patients were treated with methimazole at a starting dose of 30 mg daily, and ophthalmopathy patients were treated with high-dose intravenous methylprednisolone. Libraries were constructed in a second round of multiplex PCR, after which size selection and purification were performed. Paired-end sequencing of the libraries was performed with 100 bp reads on an Illumina HiSeq2000. SOAPnuke was used to process the raw data, with reads discarded if the reads contained adapters or uncalled bases, had a mean Phred below 15, or lacked an exact constant-primer or identifier match. High-quality paired reads were merged using COPE v1.2.5, and each unique nucleotide sequence was defined as a clonotype. Clonotypes were aligned to IMGT TRBV, TRBD and TRBJ reference segments using MiTCR v1.1. Analysis was restricted to V-J combinations with a frequency above 0.0001, which covered about 99% of repertoires. A TCS score was defined as the ratio between F50 (clonal expansion) and ExV (chaos), using BLOSUM62-based TCRdist between CDR3 peptides within each V-J. Welch's t-statistics and random forest reduced several hundred V-J features to 13, which were used in a naive Bayes classifier (R e1071). No statistical method was used to fix the sample size in advance, and group allocation was not hidden from the investigators. The paper reports TCR Vbeta CDR3 sequencing of 130 to 150 peripheral blood samples: some 44 ophthalmopathy, 70 to 85 hyperthyroidism and around 17 progressor patients.

This receptor was obtained from a woman in her thirties with Graves disease. Donor details come from another sample of the same person, matched by shared clones. The rearranged segments are TRBV7-8 and TRBJ1-6; TRBD1 is perhaps the D gene, given 5 matching bases. The starting material was peripheral blood mononuclear cells (PBMCs), obtained at new diagnosis, from a patient treated with antithyroid drugs. The nucleotide sequence is given as TGTGCCAGCAGCTTAGAAACAGGCGAGAGTTCACCCCTCCACTTT. This gives the protein CASSLETGESSPLHF.